This T cell receptor (beta chain) is drawn from a study of identical twins. In its sample, this clonotype was seen a few times. The antigen is not known. Study-wide points: Fewer insertions marked abundant cord blood beta clonotypes; young adult naive trended weakly, memory not at all.

All donors were healthy, and all were Caucasian. Through template switching, a universal primer site was introduced, and the cDNA contained unique molecular identifiers. Using its own MiXCR run on the 5' RACE reads, TCRdb lists one record per CDR3 protein. The sample has approximately 410,000 distinct CDR3 sequences, around 18% seen once. This CDR3 spans 15 amino acids. V was shortened by 1 base and J by 9 bases, with 16 bases between the two germline ends. Germline CDR1 and CDR2: SGHDN and FVKESK. Sequenced sample: naive T cells sorted from blood. The clonotype originates from a man in his fifties or sixties in good health. The chain couples TRBV14 to TRBJ2-1; D unresolved. In DNA form, the CDR3 reads TGTGCCAGCAGCCAAGCCCTAGGCCATGTCACTGAGCAGTTCTTC. It encodes CASSQALGHVTEQFF.